These 3 T cell receptor beta chains originate from one sample sequenced in a study of cytomegalovirus exposure and HLA in healthy donors. Primers for the PCR totalled 60 Vbeta and 13 Jbeta. Clones were read by immunoSEQ multiplex PCR, and TCRdb kept only the in-frame ones, dropping some. The data show some 140,000 clones, roughly 80% seen once. The sequencing input was PBMCs. These TCRs come from a female donor in good health and CMV-seronegative.

This clone was counted a few times. J is TRBJ1-1 and V is TRBV5-6, with D possibly TRBD1 on 5 matching bases. V was shortened by 0 bases and J by 4 bases, with 7 bases between the two germline ends. The CDR3 covers 13 residues. From germline, CDR1 is SGHDT and CDR2 YYEEEE. The CDR3 protein is CASSLARATEAFF. The CDR3 DNA is TGTGCCAGCAGCTTGGCCAGGGCCACTGAAGCTTTCTTT.

This clone was recorded only once. The rearrangement joins TRBV5-4 to TRBJ2-5; D ambiguous. V was cut by 9 bases and J by 0 bases, with 9 bases left in between. Germline V CDR1 and CDR2: SGHNT, YYREEE (reference sequence). The CDR3 consists of 12 residues. CDR3 DNA sequence: TGTGCCACCTCCCAGGACCAAGAGACCCAGTACTTC. It translates to CATSQDQETQYF.

This clone appeared a single time. The V and J genes are TRBV7-2 and TRBJ2-1; D not certain. The CDR3 totals 15 residues. V lost 0 bases, J lost 4 bases, and 10 bases lay in between. The germline gives CDR1 SGHTA, CDR2 FQGNSA. This chain's CDR3 is CASSLAADSYNEQFF. The CDR3, as DNA: TGTGCCAGCAGCTTAGCGGCCGACTCTTACAATGAGCAGTTCTTC.